The entry that follows covers one T cell receptor beta chain sequence. Antigen: not known. This specimen belongs to a study of shared clonotypes between healthy human individuals. Whole-study findings and limits: A reduction in generation probabilities was seen for non-shared clonotypes relative to those shared by all four donors. Several donors shared about 4.5% of their naive CD4 clonotypes. Larger estimated richness was generally seen in naive subsets than in memory subsets.

The naive CD8 population came from CD45RO-negative cells selected for CCR7, without terminally differentiated effector memory CD45RA+ cells. Trimming cost V 4 bases and J 8 bases; bases outside gene matches: 23. CDR3 length equals 19 residues. Germline CDR1 and CDR2: MNHEY and SMNVEV (reference sequence). Authors' methods: There were no quality scores in the junction-only immunoSEQ sequences, so filtering differed. The table came from immunoSEQ multiplex PCR; TCRdb's copy has only in-frame clones and leaves some out. V, J and clone size are taken as reported in that table, and D and trimming were inferred from the DNA itself. The data contain 2 million to 2.5 million clones, around 93% of them singletons.

The sequence was obtained from a man between 18 and 35 years old in good health. Some clones in this sample may be carry-over from other donors' samples. Material for sequencing was naive CD8+ T cells from PBMCs. The chain links TRBV27 to TRBJ2-1, with 7 bases fitting TRBD2. CDR3 sequence reads: CASSWGARVLRELRDEQFF. CDR3 DNA: TGTGCCAGCAGTTGGGGCGCTAGGGTGTTGCGGGAGCTCAGGGATGAGCAGTTCTTC.